This is a list of T cell receptor beta chains from one sample in a study of T cell repertoires in cytomegalovirus infection. The antigens these receptors bind are not known. In TCRdb, the reads were re-called with MiXCR into one record per CDR3 protein. The table has under 350,000 distinct CDR3 sequences, about 20% seen once. The sample here was cultured PBMCs, taken from culture after CMV antigen stimulation. These receptors came from a human donor in good health (CMV status not recorded). Some clones in this sample may be carry-over from other donors' samples. The CDR3 runs from the conserved cysteine through the conserved F or W.

TRBJ1-5 | TRBV28 | CASSFPPRTADSNQPQHF
TRBJ2-1 | TRBV7-9 | CASSPGQNYYNEQFF
TRBJ1-5 | TRBV12-3/TRBV12-4 | CASSLGIQGSQPQHF
TRBJ2-7 | TRBV12-3/TRBV12-4 | CASNYGISYEQYF
TRBJ1-5 | TRBV7-2 | CASSPDRVNQPQHF
TRBJ2-4 | TRBV7-2 | CASSSTTESNIQYF
TRBJ2-2 | TRBV28 | CASKFQGRAGELFF
TRBJ2-3 | TRBV7-2 | CASSPTGTTDTQYF
TRBJ2-6 | TRBV6-5 | CASSQMTPYSSGANVLTF
TRBJ2-3 | TRBV7-2 | CASSPIGGRTDTQYF
TRBJ2-6 | TRBV11-3 | CASSSDPIPGANVLTF
TRBJ2-3 | TRBV20-1 | CSARTSLTDTQYF
TRBJ2-3 | TRBV7-2 | CASSLSQDTQYF
TRBJ2-7 | TRBV7-3 | CASSLTSRAEQYF
TRBJ2-2 | TRBV20-1 | CSARSGTSGLPGELFF
TRBJ2-3 | TRBV7-2 | CASSLRKGPDTQYF
TRBJ2-1 | TRBV6-2/TRBV6-3 | CASTDPGPSYNEQFF
TRBJ2-1 | TRBV5-6 | CASSFGGRLSGYYNEQFF
TRBJ1-1 | TRBV19 | CAGSRGVVRGTSLNTEAFF
TRBJ2-2 | TRBV30 | CASGAGLNTGELFF
TRBJ2-3 | TRBV7-8 | CASSQGVGLAGLADTQYF
TRBJ2-2 | TRBV5-5 | CASSLSSGRTGELFF
TRBJ2-7 | TRBV6-6 | CASSYREGVAITYEQYF
TRBJ2-6 | TRBV27 | CASSHEASGANVLTF
TRBJ2-2 | TRBV7-9 | CASSLRLLEAREAGELFF
TRBJ2-3 | TRBV7-6 | CASSLAFNPGSTDTQYF
TRBJ1-4 | TRBV7-2 | CASSLAFGEKLFF
TRBJ2-1 | TRBV7-8 | CASSPRLAGESGEQFF
TRBJ1-2 | TRBV7-2 | CASSLEAGNYGYTF
TRBJ2-7 | TRBV7-9 | CASSSTSGTPYEQYF
TRBJ1-2 | TRBV12-3/TRBV12-4 | CASSFEGSGYTF
TRBJ2-3 | TRBV20-1 | CSNHRGGTDTQYF
TRBJ2-3 | TRBV6-5 | CASSPPGQLSTDTQYF
TRBJ1-2 | TRBV5-6 | CASSRSGTWGGYTF
TRBJ1-2 | TRBV7-6 | CASSADRKEGYTF
TRBJ2-1 | TRBV5-1 | CASSRTASYYNEQFF
TRBJ1-2 | TRBV7-3 | CASSLGRVQGEVFGYTF
TRBJ2-7 | TRBV7-2 | CASSLETGPYEQYF
TRBJ2-5 | TRBV7-2 | CASSRDQGQETQYF
TRBJ2-1 | TRBV18 | CASSLHGGQGPYNEQFF
TRBJ1-2 | TRBV5-1 | CASSRGGTGGPIYGYTF
TRBJ2-7 | TRBV19 | CASSDTLYEQYF
TRBJ1-6 | TRBV6-5 | CASSFAPQDAGSPLHF
TRBJ2-7 | TRBV7-2 | CASSLDPQAYEQYF
TRBJ1-1 | TRBV12-3/TRBV12-4 | CASSLGPWAFF
TRBJ2-1 | TRBV11-2 | CASRPPGLAGYNEQFF
TRBJ1-1 | TRBV11-3 | CASSLDPGRINTEAFF
TRBJ1-5 | TRBV7-2 | CASSLREARQPQHF
TRBJ1-3 | TRBV19 | CASSFGNSGNTIYF
TRBJ2-2 | TRBV27 | CASSPKFPGQGYTGELFF